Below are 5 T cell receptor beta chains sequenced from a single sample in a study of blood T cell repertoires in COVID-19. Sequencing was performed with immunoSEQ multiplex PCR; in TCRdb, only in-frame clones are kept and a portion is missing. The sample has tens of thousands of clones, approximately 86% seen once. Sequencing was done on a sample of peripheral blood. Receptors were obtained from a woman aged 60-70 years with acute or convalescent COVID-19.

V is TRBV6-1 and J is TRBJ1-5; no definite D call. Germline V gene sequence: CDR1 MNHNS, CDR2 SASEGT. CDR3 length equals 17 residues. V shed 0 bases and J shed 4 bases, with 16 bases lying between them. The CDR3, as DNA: TGTGCCAGCAGTGAAGCCTCCGGGGTAGGCTTAAATCAGCCCCAGCATTTT. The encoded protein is CASSEASGVGLNQPQHF.

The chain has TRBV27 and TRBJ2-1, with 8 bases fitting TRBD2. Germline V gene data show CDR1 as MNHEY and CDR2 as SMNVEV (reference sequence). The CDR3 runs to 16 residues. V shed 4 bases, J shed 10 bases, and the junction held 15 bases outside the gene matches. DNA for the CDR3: TGTGCCAGCAGTTCCCCCGTCTCTCGGGGGGGTAGGGAGCAGTTCTTC. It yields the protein CASSSPVSRGGREQFF.

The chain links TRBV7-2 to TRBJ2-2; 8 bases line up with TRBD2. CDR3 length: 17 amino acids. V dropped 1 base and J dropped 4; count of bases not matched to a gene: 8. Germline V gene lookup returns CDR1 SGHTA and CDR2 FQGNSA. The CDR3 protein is CASSLDRAGGRTGELFF. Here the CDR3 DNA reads TGTGCCAGCAGCTTAGATCGTGCGGGAGGCCGCACCGGGGAGCTGTTTTTT.

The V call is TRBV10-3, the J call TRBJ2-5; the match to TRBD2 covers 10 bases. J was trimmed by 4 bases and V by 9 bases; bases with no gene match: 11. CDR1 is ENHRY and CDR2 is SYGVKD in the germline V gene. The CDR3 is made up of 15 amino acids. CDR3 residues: CAMSEGVAGGETQYF. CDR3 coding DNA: TGTGCCATGTCCGAGGGGGTAGCGGGAGGAGAGACCCAGTACTTC.

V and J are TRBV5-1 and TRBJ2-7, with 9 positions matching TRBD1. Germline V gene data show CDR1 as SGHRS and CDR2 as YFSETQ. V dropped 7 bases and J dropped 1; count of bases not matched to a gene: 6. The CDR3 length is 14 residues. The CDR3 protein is CASQTGTGSYEQYF. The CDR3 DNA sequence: TGCGCCAGCCAAACCGGGACAGGGTCCTACGAGCAGTACTTC.